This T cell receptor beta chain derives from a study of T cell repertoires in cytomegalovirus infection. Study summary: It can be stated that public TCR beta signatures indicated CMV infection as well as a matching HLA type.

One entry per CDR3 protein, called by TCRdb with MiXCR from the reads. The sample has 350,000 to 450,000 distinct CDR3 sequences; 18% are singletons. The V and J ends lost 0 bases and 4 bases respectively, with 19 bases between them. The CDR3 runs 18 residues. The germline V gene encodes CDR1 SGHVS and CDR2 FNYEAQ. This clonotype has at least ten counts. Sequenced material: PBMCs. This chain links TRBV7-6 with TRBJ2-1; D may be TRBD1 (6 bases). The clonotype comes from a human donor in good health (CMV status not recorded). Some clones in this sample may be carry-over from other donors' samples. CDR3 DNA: TGTGCCAGCAGCTTAGCGAGGCCCTCACAGGGACGGTACAATGAGCAGTTCTTC. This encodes CASSLARPSQGRYNEQFF.